The rows below give T cell receptor beta chains drawn from one sample of a study of cytomegalovirus exposure and HLA in healthy donors. Using immunoSEQ multiplex PCR, the repertoire was profiled, and TCRdb retains in-frame clones only, with some absent. The profile shows 150,000 to 200,000 clones, around four fifths of them singletons. The specimen was PBMCs. The receptor source for this set is a young man in good health and CMV-seropositive. The CDR3 runs from the conserved cysteine through the conserved F or W. D genes are given only for firm matches. The size field is filled for only some rows; it gives once, few, many or a size class.

len,v_gene,j_gene,d_gene,abundance,CDR3aa
15,TRBV4-3,TRBJ1-2,TRBD1,NA,CASSQRGRGFYGYTF
15,TRBV7-2,TRBJ2-1,NA,NA,CASRLRDLEANEQFF
14,TRBV10-2,TRBJ1-4,NA,NA,CASMDKPTNEKLFF
14,TRBV7-6,TRBJ2-1,NA,NA,CATGWGGATNEQFF
13,TRBV6-5,TRBJ1-1,NA,NA,CASSLQGNTEAFF
14,TRBV10-3,TRBJ2-2,NA,few,CAIKLTSNTGELFF
13,TRBV5-1,TRBJ2-7,TRBD1,NA,CASSLTGDGEQYF
13,TRBV7-3,TRBJ1-1,NA,NA,CASSFAGNTEAFF
15,TRBV28,TRBJ1-5,TRBD1,NA,CASSLRQGAGQPQHF
13,TRBV27,TRBJ2-5,TRBD1,once,CASSTTGIETQYF
12,TRBV6-1,TRBJ2-7,NA,NA,CASGVFSGEQYF
14,TRBV6-5,TRBJ2-7,NA,many,CASRTGSVSYEQYF
13,TRBV29-1,TRBJ1-1,NA,NA,CSAGGQVNTEAFF
16,TRBV9,TRBJ1-4,TRBD1,few,CASSLDRGATNEKLFF
17,TRBV4-2,TRBJ1-2,TRBD1,NA,CASSQGPDRAWVYGYTF
12,TRBV6-1,TRBJ2-1,NA,NA,CASSIAVDEQFF
15,TRBV25-1,TRBJ1-5,NA,NA,CASSEGTGSNQPQHF
14,TRBV7-9,TRBJ2-5,TRBD1,NA,CASSPGTVWKTQYF
13,TRBV6-1,TRBJ2-1,NA,NA,CASSRQIYNEQFF
17,TRBV5-6,TRBJ1-1,TRBD1,NA,CASSLEQGAIYRTEAFF
13,TRBV28,TRBJ2-1,TRBD2,NA,CASSLWVAGVYFF
14,TRBV5-1,TRBJ2-5,NA,NA,CASSYDGKVETQYF
16,TRBV19,TRBJ2-2,TRBD1,NA,CASSIIGTGVTGELFF
12,TRBV25-1,TRBJ1-5,NA,NA,CASSVTGQPQHF
15,TRBV6-1,TRBJ2-1,TRBD1,NA,CASTNSQGAWNEQFF
17,TRBV28,TRBJ1-3,NA,NA,CASSSGGLESSGNTIYF
15,TRBV11-2,TRBJ2-3,NA,NA,CASSLESRPTDTQYF
15,TRBV5-4,TRBJ2-2,NA,NA,CASSWLTENTGELFF
12,TRBV6-6,TRBJ2-7,NA,few,CASSYSAGEQYF
13,TRBV7-2,TRBJ1-5,NA,NA,CASSFKRNQPQHF
13,TRBV5-1,TRBJ1-1,NA,NA,CASSLEGAAEAFF
15,TRBV30,TRBJ1-3,NA,few,CAWLHTRRRGNTIYF
16,TRBV28,TRBJ2-7,TRBD2,NA,CASSSPLRTSGREQYF
13,TRBV16,TRBJ1-5,NA,few,CASSRSGNQPQHF